The rows below give T cell receptor beta chains drawn from one sample of a study of CD8+CD57+ T cells in acquired aplastic anemia. TCRdb itself ran the reads through MiXCR, one entry per CDR3 protein. The sample includes 200,000 to 250,000 distinct CDR3 sequences, over 55% of them seen just once. Sequencing used sorted CD4+, CD8+, or CD8+CD57+ T cells (not recorded which) from PBMCs. The origin of the receptors is a human donor in good health. The CDR3 runs from the conserved cysteine through the conserved F or W. D genes are given only for firm matches. Only part of the rows carry a size: once, few, many, or a class if the clone is expanded.

>TRBD1|once|TRBV25-1|TRBJ1-4
CASSDPLGQGATNEKLFF
TGTGCCAGCAGTGACCCGTTGGGACAGGGGGCAACTAATGAAAAACTGTTTTTT
>TRBD1|many|TRBV4-3|TRBJ1-1
CASRETGVVNTEAFF
TGCGCCAGCAGGGAGACAGGGGTGGTGAACACTGAAGCTTTCTTT
>-|-|TRBV7-8|TRBJ1-1
CASSLTGAANTEALF
TGTGCCAGCAGCTTGACGGGAGCAGCCAACACTGAAGCTCTCTTC
>-|few|TRBV12-3/TRBV12-4|TRBJ2-1
CASSVQGEQFF
TGTGCCAGCAGTGTACAGGGCGAGCAGTTCTTC
>-|-|TRBV20-1|TRBJ1-6
CSARNPGVTYNSPLHF
TGCAGTGCTAGAAACCCGGGGGTCACCTATAATTCACCCCTCCACTTT
>TRBD1|-|TRBV6-5|TRBJ1-6
CASRGTDNSPLHF
TGTGCCAGCAGGGGGACAGATAATTCACCCCTCCACTTT
>-|-|TRBV7-3|TRBJ2-7
CASSLHQGNSYEQYF
TGTGCCAGCAGCTTACACCAGGGGAACTCCTACGAGCAGTACTTC
>-|-|TRBV15|TRBJ2-5
CATSRDRASWETQYF
TGTGCCACCAGCAGAGATCGGGCTAGCTGGGAGACCCAGTACTTC
>TRBD2|-|TRBV19|TRBJ2-1
CASRAPGLYNEQFF
TGTGCCAGCAGAGCCCCGGGACTATACAATGAGCAGTTCTTC
>-|many|TRBV24-1|TRBJ2-2
CATSPQGRNTGELFF
TGTGCCACCAGCCCCCAGGGAAGGAACACCGGGGAGCTGTTTTTT
>-|-|TRBV5-1|TRBJ1-6
CASSLVGDNHSPLHF
TGCGCCAGCAGCTTGGTTGGGGATAACCATTCACCCCTCCACTTT
>-|-|TRBV9|TRBJ2-1
CASSVDRRGYFSYNEQFF
TGTGCCAGCAGCGTAGATCGGAGGGGGTACTTCTCCTACAATGAGCAGTTCTTC
>-|-|TRBV20-1|TRBJ1-1
CSAPGGLDEAFF
TGCAGTGCCCCTGGGGGGCTGGATGAAGCTTTCTTT
>-|-|TRBV7-2|TRBJ1-6
CASSSNRNSPLHF
TGTGCCAGCAGCTCAAACAGAAATTCACCCCTCCACTTT
>-|-|TRBV5-5|TRBJ2-7
CASSRPDRLGGF
TGTGCCAGCAGCCGCCCAGACAGGCTTGGGGGATTC
>-|-|TRBV9|TRBJ1-2
CASSVAGLGYTF
TGTGCCAGCAGCGTAGCAGGGTTAGGCTACACCTTC
>TRBD1|once|TRBV7-9|TRBJ1-2
CASSQDRDGYGYTF
TGTGCCAGCAGCCAAGACAGGGACGGGTATGGCTACACCTTC
>-|few|TRBV10-3|TRBJ2-3
CAISESLGAADTQYF
TGTGCCATCAGTGAGTCGTTGGGGGCCGCAGATACGCAGTATTTT
>TRBD1|-|TRBV4-1|TRBJ1-1
CASSSAQGMPEAFF
TGCGCCAGCAGTTCCGCACAGGGGATGCCTGAAGCTTTCTTT
>-|-|TRBV7-9|TRBJ1-6
CASSLEDSHRSPLHF
TGTGCCAGCAGCTTAGAAGACAGTCATAGGTCACCCCTCCACTTT
>TRBD2|many|TRBV27|TRBJ2-7
CASGQYGTNYEQYF
TGTGCCAGCGGTCAGTATGGGACTAACTACGAGCAGTACTTC
>-|-|TRBV27|TRBJ1-1
CASSRTRNTEAFF
TGTGCCAGCAGTAGGACACGGAACACTGAAGCTTTCTTT
>-|-|TRBV7-8|TRBJ1-2
CASATEGHRTCGYTF
TGTGCCAGCGCCACAGAGGGCCACAGAACTTGTGGCTACACCTTC
>TRBD1|-|TRBV7-8|TRBJ2-7
CASSPGTGNYEQYF
TGTGCCAGCAGCCCCGGGACAGGAAACTACGAGCAGTACTTC
>TRBD1|many|TRBV7-8|TRBJ2-7
CASLPGQGHYEQYF
TGTGCCAGCCTACCGGGACAGGGACACTACGAGCAGTACTTC
>-|-|TRBV7-8|TRBJ1-1
CASSFPRGTNTEAFF
TGTGCCAGCAGCTTCCCGCGCGGGACGAACACTGAAGCTTTCTTT
>-|once|TRBV5-1|TRBJ2-3
CASSLQSLLTDTQYF
TGCGCCAGCAGCTTGCAGTCTCTCCTCACAGATACGCAGTATTTT
>TRBD1|-|TRBV10-3|TRBJ2-7
CAISGTGKGYEQYF
TGTGCCATCAGTGGGACAGGGAAGGGCTACGAGCAGTACTTC
>TRBD1|many|TRBV19|TRBJ2-5
CASSADRGSEETQYF
TGTGCCAGTAGTGCGGACAGGGGGTCTGAGGAGACCCAGTACTTC
>-|-|TRBV28|TRBJ2-7
CASRFGGGYEQYF
TGTGCCAGCAGGTTTGGAGGGGGCTACGAGCAGTACTTC
>-|-|TRBV7-8|TRBJ2-1
CASTETVSNEQFF
TGTGCCAGCACCGAGACAGTGTCCAATGAGCAGTTCTTC
>-|-|TRBV19|TRBJ2-7
CASRGFRGVSYEQYF
TGTGCCAGTAGAGGCTTTCGGGGTGTATCCTACGAGCAGTACTTC
>TRBD1|-|TRBV19|TRBJ2-1
CASSPLRQGGDNEQFF
TGTGCCAGTAGTCCACTCCGACAGGGGGGAGACAATGAGCAGTTCTTC
>-|many|TRBV3-2|TRBJ1-1
CASSQTRVSEAFF
TGTGCCAGCAGCCAAACCCGCGTCTCTGAAGCTTTCTTT
>-|once|TRBV2|TRBJ1-2
CASSREGGYGYTF
TGTGCCAGCAGCAGGGAGGGCGGCTATGGCTACACCTTC
>-|-|TRBV12-3/TRBV12-4|TRBJ2-7
CASSFEDSAYEQYF
TGTGCCAGCAGTTTTGAGGACAGCGCCTACGAGCAGTACTTC
>TRBD1|-|TRBV5-1|TRBJ1-2
CASSGTGLNYGYTF
TGCGCCAGCAGCGGGACAGGTTTAAACTATGGCTACACCTTC
>TRBD1|-|TRBV12-3/TRBV12-4|TRBJ1-2
CASSLIRRPGQPNYGYTF
TGTGCCAGCAGTTTAATTAGGAGACCGGGACAGCCTAACTATGGCTACACCTTC
>TRBD1|many|TRBV10-2|TRBJ1-6
CASWGGTGGDSPLHF
TGCGCCAGCTGGGGTGGGACAGGGGGAGATTCACCCCTCCACTTT
>-|-|TRBV2|TRBJ1-2
CASSEWDYRYTF
TGTGCCAGCAGTGAATGGGACTATCGCTACACCTTC
>-|-|TRBV6-5|TRBJ2-5
CASSDAGRGETQYF
TGTGCCAGCAGTGATGCCGGGCGGGGAGAGACCCAGTACTTC
>TRBD2|-|TRBV10-3|TRBJ2-7
CAIRTGLADYEQYF
TGTGCCATCCGAACGGGACTAGCGGACTACGAGCAGTACTTC
>-|-|TRBV20-1|TRBJ2-2
CSARTTNTGELFF
TGCAGTGCTAGAACCACGAACACCGGGGAGCTGTTTTTT
>-|-|TRBV24-1|TRBJ1-1
CATSAGLNTEAFF
TGTGCCACCAGTGCAGGGTTAAACACTGAAGCTTTCTTT
>TRBD1|-|TRBV29-1|TRBJ2-3
CSVDRGGTDTQYF
TGCAGCGTCGACAGGGGGGGGACAGATACGCAGTATTTT
>-|few|TRBV5-1|TRBJ1-6
CASSLGVTFSYNSPLHF
TGCGCCAGCAGCTTGGGAGTGACTTTCTCCTATAATTCACCCCTCCACTTT